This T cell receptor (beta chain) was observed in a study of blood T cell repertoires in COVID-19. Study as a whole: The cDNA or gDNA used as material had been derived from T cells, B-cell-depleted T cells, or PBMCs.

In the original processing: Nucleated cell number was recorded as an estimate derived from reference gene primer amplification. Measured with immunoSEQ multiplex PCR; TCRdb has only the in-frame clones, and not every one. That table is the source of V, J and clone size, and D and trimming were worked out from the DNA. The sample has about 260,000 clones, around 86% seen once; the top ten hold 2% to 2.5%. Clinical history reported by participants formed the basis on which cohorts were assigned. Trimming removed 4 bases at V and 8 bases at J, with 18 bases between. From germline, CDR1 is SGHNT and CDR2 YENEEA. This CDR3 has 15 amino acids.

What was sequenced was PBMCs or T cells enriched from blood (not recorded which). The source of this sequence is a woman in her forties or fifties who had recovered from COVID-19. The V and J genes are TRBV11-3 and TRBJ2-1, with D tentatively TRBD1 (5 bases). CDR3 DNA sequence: TGTGCCAGCAGCTCATGGTTAGCAGGGCTCGATGAGCAGTTCTTC. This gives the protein CASSSWLAGLDEQFF.